This T cell receptor (beta chain) was sequenced for a study of post-analysis software for immune sequencing data. Whole-study context: Relapsing-remitting, secondary progressive and progressive-relapsing forms of multiple sclerosis all featured among disease courses.

The CDR3 contains 15 residues. Trimming stripped 5 bases from V and 5 bases from J, with 15 bases between. The authors incorporated unique molecular identifiers into the TCR beta cDNA libraries. TCRdb re-called the PCR reads through MiXCR, storing one row per CDR3 protein. The sample lists over 150,000 distinct CDR3 sequences; 25% to 35% were seen once. This clonotype occurred a few times. Antigen: not known. Study findings and constraints: By F measure, strong co-clustering occurred among samples prepared in the same batch. Compared with controls, patients had more of five TRBV segments, including TRBV5-6, TRBV5-1 and TRBV20-1.

This receptor was identified in a girl aged 5-17 years with multiple sclerosis. This chain joins TRBV12-3 or TRBV12-4 and TRBJ1-4; D uncertain. The sequencing sample was made of blood. This CDR3 reads CASSPLGLGNEKLFF. The CDR3 DNA reads as TGTGCCAGCAGTCCGCTCGGGTTGGGGAATGAAAAACTGTTTTTT.